This TCR beta chain was profiled in a study of cytomegalovirus exposure and HLA in healthy donors. Findings and caveats of the study: TCR beta V- and J-gene trimming, according to a later analysis, was linked to a missense DCLRE1C variant. Associated with cytomegalovirus, according to the listing, were some 180 TCR beta chains. TCR sequences were mostly rare, though some public TCRs occurred in many donors.

This clone has a single count. Its specificity is not known. This cohort consisted of healthy bone marrow donors. Trimming removed 3 bases at V and 6 bases at J, with 15 bases between. This CDR3 is built from 14 residues. From germline, CDR1 is LGHNA and CDR2 YSLEER. Use of 60 Vbeta and 13 Jbeta primers characterized the PCR. Here immunoSEQ multiplex PCR was the method, and the copy in TCRdb shows in-frame clones only, minus some. The data hold around 180,000 clones, with over 60% observed a single time. The clonotype originates from a woman between 35 and 50 years old in good health and CMV-seronegative. The J gene is TRBJ2-7, the V gene TRBV4-3, with D possibly TRBD1 on 5 matching bases. The sequenced sample was PBMCs. CDR3 amino acids: CASSQGRGSSEQYF. CDR3 coding DNA: TGCGCCAGCAGCCAGGGGCGCGGATCTAGCGAGCAGTACTTC.